The clone carrying this TCR beta chain was observed a few times. This sample stems from a study of CD8 T cells in ankylosing spondylitis. The CDR3 runs 14 residues. CDR1 is SGHRS, CDR2 YFSETQ, per germline. V lost 0 bases, J lost 4 bases, and 11 bases lay in between. In TCRdb, the 5' RACE reads were re-called with MiXCR into one record per CDR3 protein. The sample contains around 300,000 distinct CDR3 sequences, less than 25% of which appear only once. The rearrangement links TRBV5-1 to TRBJ2-7; unclear D gene. Material: blood, either unsorted or a sorted T cell fraction (not recorded which). The TCR was taken from a female donor with ankylosing spondylitis or in good health (not recorded which). The CDR3 loop reads CASSLAGQMYEQYF. CDR3 nucleotides: TGCGCCAGCAGCTTGGCCGGTCAGATGTACGAGCAGTACTTC.